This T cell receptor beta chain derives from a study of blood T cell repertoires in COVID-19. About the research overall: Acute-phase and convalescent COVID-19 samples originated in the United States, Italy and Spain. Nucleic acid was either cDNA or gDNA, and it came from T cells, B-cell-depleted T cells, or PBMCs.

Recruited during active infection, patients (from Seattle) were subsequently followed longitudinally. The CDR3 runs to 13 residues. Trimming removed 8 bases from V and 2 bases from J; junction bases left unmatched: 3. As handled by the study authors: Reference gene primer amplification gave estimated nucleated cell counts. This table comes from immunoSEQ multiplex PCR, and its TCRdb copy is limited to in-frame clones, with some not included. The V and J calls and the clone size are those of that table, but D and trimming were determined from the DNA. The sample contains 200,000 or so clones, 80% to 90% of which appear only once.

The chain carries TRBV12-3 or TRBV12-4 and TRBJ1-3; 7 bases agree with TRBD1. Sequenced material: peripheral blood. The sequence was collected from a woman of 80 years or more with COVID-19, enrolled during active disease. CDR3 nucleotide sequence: TGTGCCAGCTCCGGACAGGCTGGAAACACCATATATTTT. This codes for CASSGQAGNTIYF.